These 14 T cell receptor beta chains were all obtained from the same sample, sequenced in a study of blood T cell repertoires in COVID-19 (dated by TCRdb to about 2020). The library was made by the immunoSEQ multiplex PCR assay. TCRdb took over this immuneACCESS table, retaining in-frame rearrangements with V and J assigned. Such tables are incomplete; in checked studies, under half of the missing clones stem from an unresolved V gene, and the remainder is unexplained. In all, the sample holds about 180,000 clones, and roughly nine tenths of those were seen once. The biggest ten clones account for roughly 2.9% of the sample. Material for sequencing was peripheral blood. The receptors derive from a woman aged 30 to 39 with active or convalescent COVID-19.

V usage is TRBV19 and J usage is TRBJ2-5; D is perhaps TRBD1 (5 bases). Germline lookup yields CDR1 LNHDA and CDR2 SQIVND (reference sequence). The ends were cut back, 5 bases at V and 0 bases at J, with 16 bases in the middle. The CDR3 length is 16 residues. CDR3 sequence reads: CASSSSTETYQETQYF. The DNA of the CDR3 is TGTGCCAGTAGTTCGTCGACAGAGACGTACCAAGAGACCCAGTACTTC.

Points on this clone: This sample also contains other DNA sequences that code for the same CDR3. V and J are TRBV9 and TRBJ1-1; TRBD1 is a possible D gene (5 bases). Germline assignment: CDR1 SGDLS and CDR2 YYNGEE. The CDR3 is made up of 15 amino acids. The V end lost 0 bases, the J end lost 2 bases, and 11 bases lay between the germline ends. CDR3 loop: CASSVEGALNTEAFF. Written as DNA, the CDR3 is TGTGCCAGCAGCGTAGAAGGGGCCCTCAACACTGAAGCTTTCTTT.

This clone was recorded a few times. CDR3 protein: CASSIGSRELFF. CDR3 coding DNA: TGTGCCAGTAGTATTGGGAGTCGGGAGCTGTTTTTT. The rearrangement joins TRBV19 to TRBJ2-2; D might be TRBD2 (5 bases). Germline V gene data show CDR1 as LNHDA and CDR2 as SQIVND (reference sequence). Trimming shortened V by 3 bases and J by 9 bases, and 8 bases separated the two germline ends. The CDR3 consists of 12 residues.

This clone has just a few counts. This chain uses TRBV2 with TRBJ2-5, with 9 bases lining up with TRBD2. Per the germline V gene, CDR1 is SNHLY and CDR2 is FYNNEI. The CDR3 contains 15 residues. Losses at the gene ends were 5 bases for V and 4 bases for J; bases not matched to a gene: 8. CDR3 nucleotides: TGTGCCAGCAGTCCGGGACTAGCTTTTGGAGAGACCCAGTACTTC. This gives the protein CASSPGLAFGETQYF.

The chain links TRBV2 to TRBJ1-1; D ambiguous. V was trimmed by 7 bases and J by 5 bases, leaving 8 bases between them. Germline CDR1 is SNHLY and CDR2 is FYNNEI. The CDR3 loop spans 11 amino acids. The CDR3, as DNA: TGTGCCAGCAAGGACTTTACTGAAGCTTTCTTT. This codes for CASKDFTEAFF.

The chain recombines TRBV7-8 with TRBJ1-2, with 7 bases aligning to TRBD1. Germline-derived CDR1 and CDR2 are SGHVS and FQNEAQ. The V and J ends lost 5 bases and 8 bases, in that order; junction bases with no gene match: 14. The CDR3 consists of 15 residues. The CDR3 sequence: CASSPWATGSGGYTF. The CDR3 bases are TGTGCCAGCAGCCCATGGGCGACAGGGTCCGGGGGCTACACCTTC.

The CDR3 nucleotides are TGTGCCAGCAGCCACCCGGGGGGAGGCCAGCCCCAGCATTTT. It specifies CASSHPGGGQPQHF. The rearrangement joins TRBV7-9 to TRBJ1-5; a possible D gene is TRBD1 (5 bases). There are 14 residues in the CDR3. With 5 bases removed from V and 7 bases from J, the gap between germline ends came to 15 bases. The germline gives CDR1 SEHNR, CDR2 FQNEAQ (reference sequence).

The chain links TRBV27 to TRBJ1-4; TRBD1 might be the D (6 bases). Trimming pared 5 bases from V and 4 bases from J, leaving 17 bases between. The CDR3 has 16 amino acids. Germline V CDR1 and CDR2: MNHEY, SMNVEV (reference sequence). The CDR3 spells CASSPTPTGYNEKLFF. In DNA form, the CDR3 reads TGTGCCAGCAGTCCAACCCCGACAGGATATAATGAAAAACTGTTTTTT.

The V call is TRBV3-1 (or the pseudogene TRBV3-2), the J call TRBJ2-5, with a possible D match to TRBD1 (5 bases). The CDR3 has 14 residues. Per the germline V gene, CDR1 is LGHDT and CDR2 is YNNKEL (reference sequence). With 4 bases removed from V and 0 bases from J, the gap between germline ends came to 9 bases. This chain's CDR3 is CASSRTGNQETQYF. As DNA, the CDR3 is TGTGCCAGCAGCCGCACAGGTAACCAAGAGACCCAGTACTTC.

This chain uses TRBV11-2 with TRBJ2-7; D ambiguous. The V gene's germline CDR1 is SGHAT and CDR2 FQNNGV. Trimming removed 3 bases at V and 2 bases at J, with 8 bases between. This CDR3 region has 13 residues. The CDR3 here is CASSFDTTYEQYF. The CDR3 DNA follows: TGTGCCAGCAGCTTTGACACCACCTACGAGCAGTACTTC.

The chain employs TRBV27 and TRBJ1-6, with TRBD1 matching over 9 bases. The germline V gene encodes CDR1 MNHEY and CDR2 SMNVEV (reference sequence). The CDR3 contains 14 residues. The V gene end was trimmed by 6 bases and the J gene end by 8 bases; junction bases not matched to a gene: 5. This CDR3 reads CASSRRQGDSPLHF. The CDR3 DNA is TGTGCCAGCAGCCGGCGACAGGGGGATTCACCCCTCCACTTT.

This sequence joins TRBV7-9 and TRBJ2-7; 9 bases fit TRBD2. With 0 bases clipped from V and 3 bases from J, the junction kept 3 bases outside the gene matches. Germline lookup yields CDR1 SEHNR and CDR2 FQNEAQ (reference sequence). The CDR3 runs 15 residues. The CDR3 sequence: CASSLALAGSYEQYF. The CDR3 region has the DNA TGTGCCAGCAGCTTAGCGCTAGCGGGGAGCTACGAGCAGTACTTC.

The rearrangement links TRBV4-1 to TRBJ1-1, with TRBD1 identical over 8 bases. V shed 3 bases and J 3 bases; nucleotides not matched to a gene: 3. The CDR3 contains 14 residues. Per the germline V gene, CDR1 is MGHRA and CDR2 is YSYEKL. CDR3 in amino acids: CASSHPGGHTEAFF. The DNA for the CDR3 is TGCGCCAGCAGCCATCCAGGGGGCCACACTGAAGCTTTCTTT.

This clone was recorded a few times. In DNA, the CDR3 is TGCGCCAGCAGCTTTGGGGACAGGGGATATGGGGCCAACGTCCTGACTTTC. Protein: CASSFGDRGYGANVLTF. The rearrangement links TRBV5-1 to TRBJ2-6; 10 bases fit TRBD1. From germline, CDR1 is SGHRS and CDR2 YFSETQ. CDR3 length: 17 residues. V was clipped by 2 bases and J by 3 bases; unmatched bases: 5.